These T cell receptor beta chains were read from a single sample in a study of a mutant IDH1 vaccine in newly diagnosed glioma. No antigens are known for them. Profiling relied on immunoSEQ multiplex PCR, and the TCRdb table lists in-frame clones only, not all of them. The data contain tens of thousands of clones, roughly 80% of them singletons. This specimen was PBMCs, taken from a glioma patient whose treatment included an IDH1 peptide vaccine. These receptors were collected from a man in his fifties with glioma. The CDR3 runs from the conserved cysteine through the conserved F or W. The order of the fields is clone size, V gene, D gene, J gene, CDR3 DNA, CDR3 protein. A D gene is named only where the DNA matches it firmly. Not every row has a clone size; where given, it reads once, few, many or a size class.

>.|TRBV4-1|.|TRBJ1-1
TGCGCCAGCAGCCAAGATCCCAGAGGAGGGGGGAACACTGAAGCTTTCTTT
CASSQDPRGGGNTEAFF
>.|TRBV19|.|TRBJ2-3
TGTGCCAGTAGTTCGGGGGTCGTGCAGACAGATACGCAGTATTTT
CASSSGVVQTDTQYF
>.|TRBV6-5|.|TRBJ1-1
TGTGCCAGCAGTTACCGGGTGGGCGCTTTCTTT
CASSYRVGAFF
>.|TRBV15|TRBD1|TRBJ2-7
TGTGCCACCAGCAGAGATCTAACAGGGGGAGAGCAGTACTTC
CATSRDLTGGEQYF
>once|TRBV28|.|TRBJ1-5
TGTGCCAGCAGTCCGATCACAGGCCGTGGCAATCAGCCCCAGCATTTT
CASSPITGRGNQPQHF
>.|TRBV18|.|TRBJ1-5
TGTGCCAGCTCAGCCGCTTTGAGGGATCAGCCCCAGCATTTT
CASSAALRDQPQHF
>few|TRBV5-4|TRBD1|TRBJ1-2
TGTGCCAGCAGTTCCGGGACAGACTATGGCTACACCTTC
CASSSGTDYGYTF
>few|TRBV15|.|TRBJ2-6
TGTGCCACCAGCAGAGACCAAGGGACTGGGGCCAACGTCCTGACTTTC
CATSRDQGTGANVLTF
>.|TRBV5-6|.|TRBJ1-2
TGTGCCAGCAGCTTGCCGGGACTAAGTTTCTATGGCTACACCTTC
CASSLPGLSFYGYTF
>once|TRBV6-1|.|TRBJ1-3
TGTGCCAGCAGTGGGTTTACACTCTCTGGAAACACCATATATTTT
CASSGFTLSGNTIYF
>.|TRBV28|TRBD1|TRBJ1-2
TGTGCCAGCAGTCCACAGGGGTATGGCTACACCTTC
CASSPQGYGYTF
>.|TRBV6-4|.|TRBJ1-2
TGTGCCAGCAATTTAAGGAGGGCATTTCCACACTATGGCTACACCTTC
CASNLRRAFPHYGYTF
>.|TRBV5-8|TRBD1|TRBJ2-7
TGTGCCAGCACCCCATCTCCGGACAGGGCCTACGAGCAGTACTTC
CASTPSPDRAYEQYF
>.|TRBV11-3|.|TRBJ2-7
TGTGCCAGCAGCTTCCCGGTCCCGGTTCGTGGGGCCTACGAGCAGTACTTC
CASSFPVPVRGAYEQYF
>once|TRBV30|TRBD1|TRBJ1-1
TGTGCCTGGAAACCACAGGGGAGGGAAGCTTTCTTT
CAWKPQGREAFF
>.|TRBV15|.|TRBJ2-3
TGTGCCACCAGCAGAGGTGCAACTAGCACAGATACGCAGTATTTT
CATSRGATSTDTQYF
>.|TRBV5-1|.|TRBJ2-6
TGCGCCAGCAGCTTGCAGGGCGCAGGGGCCAACGTCCTGACTTTC
CASSLQGAGANVLTF
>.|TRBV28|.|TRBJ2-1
TGTGCCAGCACGTGGGCGGCCTACTCCTACAATGAGCAGTTCTTC
CASTWAAYSYNEQFF
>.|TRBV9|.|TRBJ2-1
TGTGCCAGCAGCGCCGAACAACCCAGCTCCTACAATGAGCAGTTCTTC
CASSAEQPSSYNEQFF
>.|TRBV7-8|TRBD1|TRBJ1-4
TGTGCCAGTGGGCGGGACAGGAGTGCAACTAATGAAAAGCTGTTTTTT
CASGRDRSATNEKLFF
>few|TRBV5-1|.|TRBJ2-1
TGCGCCAGCAGCTTGGGCCAGTCTAATGAGCAGTTCTTC
CASSLGQSNEQFF
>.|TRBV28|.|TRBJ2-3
TGTGCCACCGAGACGGACACAGATACGCAGTATTTT
CATETDTDTQYF
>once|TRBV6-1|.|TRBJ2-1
TGTGCCAGCGACCTTAGAAGCTCCTACAATGAGCAGTTCTTC
CASDLRSSYNEQFF
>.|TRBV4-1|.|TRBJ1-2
TGCGCCAGCAGCTCGCAACAAGTTAACTATGGCTACACCTTC
CASSSQQVNYGYTF
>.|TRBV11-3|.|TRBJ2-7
TGTGCCAGCAGTGGCAGGGCCTACGAGCAGTACTTC
CASSGRAYEQYF
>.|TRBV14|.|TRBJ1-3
TGTGCCAGCAGCCAGTCCCGGGGCGGAAACACCATATATTTT
CASSQSRGGNTIYF
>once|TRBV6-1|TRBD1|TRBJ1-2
TGTGCCAGCAGTGCATGGACAGGGGTAAATGGCTACACCTTC
CASSAWTGVNGYTF
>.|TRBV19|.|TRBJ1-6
TGTGCCAGTAGTACACCAGGGAAGGTCCATAATTCACCCCTCCACTTT
CASSTPGKVHNSPLHF
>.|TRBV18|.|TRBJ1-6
TGTGCCAGCTCACCAGAGGGGACGGGGAATTCACCCCTCCACTTT
CASSPEGTGNSPLHF
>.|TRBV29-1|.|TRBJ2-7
TGCAGCGCGACAGAGAGCTCCTACGAGCAGTACTTC
CSATESSYEQYF
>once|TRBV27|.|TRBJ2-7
TGTGCCAGCTCTGACTCGGCGGGGTACGAGCAGTACTTC
CASSDSAGYEQYF
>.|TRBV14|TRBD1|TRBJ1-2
TGTGCCAGCAGCCCGATCACACTAAACAGGGGGATCTATGGCTACACCTTC
CASSPITLNRGIYGYTF
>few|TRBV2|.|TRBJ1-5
TGTGCCAGCAGTGAAACCGGGAATCAGCCCCAGCATTTT
CASSETGNQPQHF
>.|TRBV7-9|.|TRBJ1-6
TGTGCCAGCGGGGGGCAGGGGAGCTCACCCCTCCACTTT
CASGGQGSSPLHF
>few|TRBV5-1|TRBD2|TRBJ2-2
TGCGCCAGCAGCCCTTATAGCGGGAGTTGGACCGGGGAGCTGTTTTTT
CASSPYSGSWTGELFF
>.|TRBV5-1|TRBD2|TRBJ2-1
TGCGCCAGCAGCCAAGGACTAGATGAGCTTGAGCAGTTCTTC
CASSQGLDELEQFF
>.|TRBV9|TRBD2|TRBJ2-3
TGTGCCAGCAGCGTGGGACTAGCGGTAACCGCTAGCACAGATACGCAGTATTTT
CASSVGLAVTASTDTQYF
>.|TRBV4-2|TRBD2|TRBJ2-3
TGTGCCAGCAGCCAAGTTTTTAGTGGGGGGGGCACAGATACGCAGTATTTT
CASSQVFSGGGTDTQYF
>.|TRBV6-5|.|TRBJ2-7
TGTGCCAGCACCCCGGATTGGGGATCCGGCTACGAGCAGTACTTC
CASTPDWGSGYEQYF
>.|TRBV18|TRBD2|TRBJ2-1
TGTGCCAGCTCACTTCGGATGGGACTAGAAAATGAGCAGTTCTTC
CASSLRMGLENEQFF
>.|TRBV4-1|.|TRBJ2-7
TGCGCCAGCAGTCAAGGCTGGGGGCCCGCCCCCTACGAGCAGTACTTC
CASSQGWGPAPYEQYF
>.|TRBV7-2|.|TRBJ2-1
TGTGCCAGCAGCTTAGCAAGTTTCCCCAATGAGCAGTTCTTC
CASSLASFPNEQFF
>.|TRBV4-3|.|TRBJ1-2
TGCGCCAGCAGCCAAGAGGTAGCCCCTTCTAACTATGGCTACACCTTC
CASSQEVAPSNYGYTF
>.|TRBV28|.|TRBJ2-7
TGTGCCAGCACCGACACCCTAACCTACGAGCAGTACTTC
CASTDTLTYEQYF
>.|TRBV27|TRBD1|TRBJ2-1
TGTGCCAGCAGTTTAGAGGGGGCTCAGGGGAATGAGCAGTTCTTC
CASSLEGAQGNEQFF
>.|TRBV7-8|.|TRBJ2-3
TGTGCCAGCAGCTTAGTAGTGGGGAATTACGGCACAGATACGCAGTATTTT
CASSLVVGNYGTDTQYF
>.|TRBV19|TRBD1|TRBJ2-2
TGTGCCAGCCAGGACAGGGGGCCCACCGGGGAGCTGTTTTTT
CASQDRGPTGELFF
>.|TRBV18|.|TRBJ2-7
TGTGCCAGCTCACCACGCGCAGGGATCGACGAGCAGTACTTC
CASSPRAGIDEQYF
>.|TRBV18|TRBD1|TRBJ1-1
TGTGCCAGCTCACCAGGGAGAAACAGGGGGAACACTGAAGCTTTCTTT
CASSPGRNRGNTEAFF
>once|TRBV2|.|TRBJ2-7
TGTGCCAGTGACCGTGCGCCGGGCACCCACGAGCAGTACTTC
CASDRAPGTHEQYF
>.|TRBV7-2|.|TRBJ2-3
TGTGCCAGCAGCTTACGACGGAGCACAGATACGCAGTATTTT
CASSLRRSTDTQYF
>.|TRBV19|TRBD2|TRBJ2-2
TGTGCCAGTAGTCGAGCGGGGGCTAGCGGGGAGCTGTTTTTT
CASSRAGASGELFF
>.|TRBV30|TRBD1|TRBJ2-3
TGTGCCTGGAGTGGCGGGACAGGCCAGTATTTT
CAWSGGTGQYF
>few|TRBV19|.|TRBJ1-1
TGTGCCAGTAGTGACGGGGATACTTTCTTT
CASSDGDTFF